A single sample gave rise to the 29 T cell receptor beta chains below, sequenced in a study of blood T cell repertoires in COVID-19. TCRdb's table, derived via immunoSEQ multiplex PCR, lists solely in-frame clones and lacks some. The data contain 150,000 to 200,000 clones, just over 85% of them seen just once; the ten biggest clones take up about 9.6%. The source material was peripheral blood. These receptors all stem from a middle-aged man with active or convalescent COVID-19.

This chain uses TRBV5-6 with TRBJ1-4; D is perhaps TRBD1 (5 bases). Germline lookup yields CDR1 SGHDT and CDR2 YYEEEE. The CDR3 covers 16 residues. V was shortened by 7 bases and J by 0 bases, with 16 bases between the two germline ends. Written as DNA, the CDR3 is TGTGCCAGCGGACCCGTCGGGGGTGCAACTAATGAAAAACTGTTTTTT. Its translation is CASGPVGGATNEKLFF.

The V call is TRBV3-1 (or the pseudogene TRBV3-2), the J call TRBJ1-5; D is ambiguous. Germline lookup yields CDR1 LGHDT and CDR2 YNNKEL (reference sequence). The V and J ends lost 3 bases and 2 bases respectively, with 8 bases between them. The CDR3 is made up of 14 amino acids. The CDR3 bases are TGTGCCAGCAGCCATGAGGTCGGCAATCAGCCCCAGCATTTT. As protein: CASSHEVGNQPQHF.

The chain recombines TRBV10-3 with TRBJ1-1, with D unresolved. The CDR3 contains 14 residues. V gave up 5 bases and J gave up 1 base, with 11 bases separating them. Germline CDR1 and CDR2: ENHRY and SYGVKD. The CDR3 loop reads CAISFDTWNTEAFF. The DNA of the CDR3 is TGTGCCATCAGTTTCGACACCTGGAACACTGAAGCTTTCTTT.

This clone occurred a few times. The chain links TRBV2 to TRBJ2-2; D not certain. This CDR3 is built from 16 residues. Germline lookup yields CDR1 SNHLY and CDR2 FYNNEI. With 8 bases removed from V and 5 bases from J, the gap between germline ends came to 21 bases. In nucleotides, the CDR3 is TGTGCCAGCTCCCTAACAGTTGGGTTGGGTACCGGGGAGCTGTTTTTT. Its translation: CASSLTVGLGTGELFF.

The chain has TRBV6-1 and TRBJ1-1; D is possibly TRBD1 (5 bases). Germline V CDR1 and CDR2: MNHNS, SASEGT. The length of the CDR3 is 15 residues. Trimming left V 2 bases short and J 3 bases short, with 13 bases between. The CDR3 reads CASSERSGVDTEAFF. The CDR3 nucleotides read TGTGCCAGCAGTGAAAGGTCGGGGGTGGACACTGAAGCTTTCTTT.

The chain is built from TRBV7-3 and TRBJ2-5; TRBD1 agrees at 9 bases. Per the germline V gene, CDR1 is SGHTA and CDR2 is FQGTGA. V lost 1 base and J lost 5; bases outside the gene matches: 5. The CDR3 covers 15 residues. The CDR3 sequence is CASSLIQGARETQYF. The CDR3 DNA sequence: TGTGCCAGCAGCTTAATACAGGGGGCAAGGGAGACCCAGTACTTC.

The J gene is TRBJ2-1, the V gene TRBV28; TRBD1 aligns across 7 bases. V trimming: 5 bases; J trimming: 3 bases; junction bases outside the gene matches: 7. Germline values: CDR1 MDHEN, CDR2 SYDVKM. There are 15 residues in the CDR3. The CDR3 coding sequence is TGTGCCAGCAGTGAACACAGACAGGGCTACAATGAGCAGTTCTTC. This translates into CASSEHRQGYNEQFF. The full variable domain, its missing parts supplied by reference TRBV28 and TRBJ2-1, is DVKVTQSSRYLVKRTGEKVFLECVQDMDHENMFWYRQDPGLGLRLIYFSYDVKMKEKGDIPEGYSVSREKKERFSLILESASTNQTSMYLCASSEHRQGYNEQFFGPGTRLTVL.

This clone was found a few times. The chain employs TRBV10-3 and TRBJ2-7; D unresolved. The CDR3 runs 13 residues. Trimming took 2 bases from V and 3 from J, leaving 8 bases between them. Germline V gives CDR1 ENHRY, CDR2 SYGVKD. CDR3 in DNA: TGTGCCATCAGTGAGGTCCGAGACTACGAGCAGTACTTC. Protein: CAISEVRDYEQYF.

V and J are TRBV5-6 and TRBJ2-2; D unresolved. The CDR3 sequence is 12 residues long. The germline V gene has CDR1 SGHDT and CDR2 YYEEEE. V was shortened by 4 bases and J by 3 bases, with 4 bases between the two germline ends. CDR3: CASSPYTGELFF. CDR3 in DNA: TGTGCCAGCAGCCCCTACACCGGGGAGCTGTTTTTT.

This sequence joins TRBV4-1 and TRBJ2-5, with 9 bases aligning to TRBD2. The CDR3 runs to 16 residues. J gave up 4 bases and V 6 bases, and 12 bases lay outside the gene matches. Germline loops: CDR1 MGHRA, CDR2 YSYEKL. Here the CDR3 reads CASRAGGIGRGETQYF. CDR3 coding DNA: TGCGCCAGCAGAGCGGGGGGAATTGGGAGGGGAGAGACCCAGTACTTC.

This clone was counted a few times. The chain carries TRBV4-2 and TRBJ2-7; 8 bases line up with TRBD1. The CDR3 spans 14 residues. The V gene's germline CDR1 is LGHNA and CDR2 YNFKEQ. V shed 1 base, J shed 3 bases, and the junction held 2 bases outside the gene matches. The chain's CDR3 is CASSQGDRSYEQYF. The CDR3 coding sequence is TGTGCCAGCAGCCAAGGGGACAGGAGCTACGAGCAGTACTTC.

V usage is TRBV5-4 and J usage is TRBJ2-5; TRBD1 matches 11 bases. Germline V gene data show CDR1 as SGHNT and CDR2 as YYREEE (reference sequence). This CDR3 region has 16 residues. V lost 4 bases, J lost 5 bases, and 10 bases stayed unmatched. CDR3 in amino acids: CASSQEWTGGPETQYF. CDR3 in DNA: TGTGCCAGCAGCCAAGAATGGACAGGGGGCCCCGAGACCCAGTACTTC.

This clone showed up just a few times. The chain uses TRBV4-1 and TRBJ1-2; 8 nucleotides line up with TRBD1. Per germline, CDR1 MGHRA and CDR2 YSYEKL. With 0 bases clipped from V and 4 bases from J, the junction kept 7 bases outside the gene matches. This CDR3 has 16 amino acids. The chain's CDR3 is CASSQDRTGGSYGYTF. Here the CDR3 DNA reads TGCGCCAGCAGCCAAGATAGAACAGGGGGTTCCTATGGCTACACCTTC.

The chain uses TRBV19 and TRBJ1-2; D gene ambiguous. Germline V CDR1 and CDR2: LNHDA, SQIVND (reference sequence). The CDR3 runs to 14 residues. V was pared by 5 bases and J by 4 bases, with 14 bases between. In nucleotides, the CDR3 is TGTGCCAGTAGTGCTGGTGATTCGGGCTATGGCTACACCTTC. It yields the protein CASSAGDSGYGYTF.

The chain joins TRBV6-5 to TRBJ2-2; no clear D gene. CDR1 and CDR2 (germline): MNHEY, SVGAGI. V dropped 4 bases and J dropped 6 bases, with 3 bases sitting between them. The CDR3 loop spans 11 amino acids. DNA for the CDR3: TGTGCCAGCAGTTCGGCCGGGGAGCTGTTTTTT. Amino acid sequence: CASSSAGELFF.

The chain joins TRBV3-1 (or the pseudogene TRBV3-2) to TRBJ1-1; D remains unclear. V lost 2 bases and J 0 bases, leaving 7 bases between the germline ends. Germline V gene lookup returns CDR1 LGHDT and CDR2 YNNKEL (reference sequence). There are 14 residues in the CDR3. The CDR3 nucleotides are TGTGCCAGCAGCCAAATCCGGGTGAACACTGAAGCTTTCTTT. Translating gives CASSQIRVNTEAFF.

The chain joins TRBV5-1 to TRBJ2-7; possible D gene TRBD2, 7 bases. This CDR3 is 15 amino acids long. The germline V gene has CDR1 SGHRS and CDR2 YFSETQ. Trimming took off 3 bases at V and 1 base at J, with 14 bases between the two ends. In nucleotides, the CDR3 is TGCGCCAGCAGCTCGGCGGGGGCGGCATCCTACGAGCAGTACTTC. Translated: CASSSAGAASYEQYF.

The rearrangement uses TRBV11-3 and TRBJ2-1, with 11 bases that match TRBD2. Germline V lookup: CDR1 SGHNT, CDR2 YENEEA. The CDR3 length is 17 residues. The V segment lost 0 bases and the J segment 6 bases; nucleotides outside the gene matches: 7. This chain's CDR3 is CASSLEGTSGSGNEQFF. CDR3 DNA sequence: TGTGCCAGCAGCTTAGAGGGAACTAGCGGGAGCGGCAATGAGCAGTTCTTC. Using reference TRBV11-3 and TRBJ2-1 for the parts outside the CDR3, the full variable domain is EAGVVQSPRYKIIEKKQPVAFWCNPISGHNTLYWYLQNLGQGPELLIRYENEEAVDDSQLPKDRFSAERLKGVDSTLKIQPAELGDSAVYLCASSLEGTSGSGNEQFFGPGTRLTVL.

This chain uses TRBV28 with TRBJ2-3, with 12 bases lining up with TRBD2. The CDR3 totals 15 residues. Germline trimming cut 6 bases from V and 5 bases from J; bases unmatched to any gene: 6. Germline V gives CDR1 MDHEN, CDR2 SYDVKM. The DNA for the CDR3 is TGTGCCAGCAGCCAAACTAGCGGGGGGTTAGATACGCAGTATTTT. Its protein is CASSQTSGGLDTQYF.

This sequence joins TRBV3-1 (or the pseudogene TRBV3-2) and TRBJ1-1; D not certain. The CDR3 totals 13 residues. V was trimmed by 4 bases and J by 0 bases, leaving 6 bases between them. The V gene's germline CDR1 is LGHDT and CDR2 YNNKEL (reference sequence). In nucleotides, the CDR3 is TGTGCCAGCAGCCGCGACATGAACACTGAAGCTTTCTTT. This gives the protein CASSRDMNTEAFF.

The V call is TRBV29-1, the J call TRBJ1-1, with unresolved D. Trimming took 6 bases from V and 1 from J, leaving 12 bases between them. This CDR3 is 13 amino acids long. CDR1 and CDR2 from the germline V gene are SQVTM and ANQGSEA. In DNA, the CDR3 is TGCAGCGTCCGAAGCGGAACGAACACTGAAGCTTTCTTT. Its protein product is CSVRSGTNTEAFF.

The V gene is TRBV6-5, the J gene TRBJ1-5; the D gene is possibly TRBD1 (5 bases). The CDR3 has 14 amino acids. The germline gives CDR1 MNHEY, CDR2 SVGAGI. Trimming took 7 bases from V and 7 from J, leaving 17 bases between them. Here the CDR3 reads CASIEGAGHQPQHF. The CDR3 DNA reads TGTGCCAGCATCGAAGGGGCAGGGCACCAGCCCCAGCATTTT.

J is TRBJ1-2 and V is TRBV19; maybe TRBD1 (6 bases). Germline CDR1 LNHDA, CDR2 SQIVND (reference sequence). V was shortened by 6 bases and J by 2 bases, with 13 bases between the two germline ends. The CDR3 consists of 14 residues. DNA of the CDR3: TGTGCCAGTAGCAGGGGAACAGGGAACTATGGCTACACCTTC. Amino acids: CASSRGTGNYGYTF. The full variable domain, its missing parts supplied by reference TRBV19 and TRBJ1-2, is DGGITQSPKYLFRKEGQNVTLSCEQNLNHDAMYWYRQDPGQGLRLIYYSQIVNDFQKGDIAEGYSVSREKKESFPLTVTSAQKNPTAFYLCASSRGTGNYGYTFGSGTRLTVV.

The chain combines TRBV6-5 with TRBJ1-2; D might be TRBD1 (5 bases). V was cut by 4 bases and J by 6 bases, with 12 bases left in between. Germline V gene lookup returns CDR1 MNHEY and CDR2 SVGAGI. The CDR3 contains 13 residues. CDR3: CASSSGGGNGYTF. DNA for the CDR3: TGTGCCAGCAGTTCTGGGGGAGGTAATGGCTACACCTTC.

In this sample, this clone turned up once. This chain's CDR3 is CASSETGREQYF. The CDR3 nucleotides are TGCGCCAGCAGCGAGACAGGGCGCGAGCAGTACTTC. The chain joins TRBV10-2 to TRBJ2-7, with TRBD1 identical over 7 bases. Germline CDR1 WSHSY, CDR2 SAAADI. Unmatched junction bases numbered 5, after V lost 6 bases and J lost 6 bases. There are 12 residues in the CDR3.

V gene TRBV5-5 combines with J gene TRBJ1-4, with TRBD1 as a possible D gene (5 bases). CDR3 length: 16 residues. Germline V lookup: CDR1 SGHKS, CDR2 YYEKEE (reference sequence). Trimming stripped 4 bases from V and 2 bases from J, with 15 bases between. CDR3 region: CASSTDAGGTNEKLFF. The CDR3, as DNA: TGTGCCAGCAGCACGGACGCCGGGGGGACTAATGAAAAACTGTTTTTT.

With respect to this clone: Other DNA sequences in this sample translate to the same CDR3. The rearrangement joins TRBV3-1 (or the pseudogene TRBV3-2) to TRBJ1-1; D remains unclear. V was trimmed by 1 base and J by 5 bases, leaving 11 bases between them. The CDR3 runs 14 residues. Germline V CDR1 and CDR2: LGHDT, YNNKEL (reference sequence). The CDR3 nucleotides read TGTGCCAGCAGCCAAGCCTCAGGAGGAACTGAAGCTTTCTTT. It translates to CASSQASGGTEAFF.

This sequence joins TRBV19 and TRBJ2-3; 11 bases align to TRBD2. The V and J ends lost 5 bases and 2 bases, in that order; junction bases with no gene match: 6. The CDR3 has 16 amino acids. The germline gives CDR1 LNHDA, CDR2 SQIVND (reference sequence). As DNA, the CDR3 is TGTGCCAGTAGTTATAGCGGGAGGGCGAACACAGATACGCAGTATTTT. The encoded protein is CASSYSGRANTDTQYF.

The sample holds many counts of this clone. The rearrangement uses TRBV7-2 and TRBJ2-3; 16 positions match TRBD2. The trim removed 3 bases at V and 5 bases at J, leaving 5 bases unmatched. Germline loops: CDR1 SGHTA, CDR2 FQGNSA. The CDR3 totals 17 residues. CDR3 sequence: CASSLYGTSGGGDTQYF. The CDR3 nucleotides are TGTGCCAGCAGCTTGTACGGGACTAGCGGGGGGGGAGATACGCAGTATTTT.